The table lists the clone carrying this T cell receptor beta chain with many counts. The CDR3 end falls 3 residues outside the read, so it is completed with the germline J gene. This specimen comes from a study of T cell clonality in common variable immunodeficiency. Sequencing used immunoSEQ multiplex PCR; TCRdb keeps in-frame clones, though not all of them. Listed for the sample are under 35,000 clones, none seen a single time. CDR3 length: 14 amino acids. Germline assignment: CDR1 SGHRS and CDR2 YFSETQ. The J segment lost 7 bases and the V segment lost 4 bases, leaving 3 bases of the junction unmatched.

Sequenced material: peripheral blood mononuclear cells. This rearrangement joins TRBV5-1 to TRBJ2-2; 11 nucleotides line up with TRBD2. The TCR was taken from a person aged 18 to 75 in good health. The part of the CDR3 DNA that was read is TGCGCCAGCAGCAGCGGGACTAGCGGCGGGGAG. Its translation is CASSSGTSGGE. The CDR3 as a whole reads CASSSGTSGGELFF.